Each of the 4 T cell receptor beta chains below was sequenced from the same sample in a study of blood T cell repertoires in COVID-19. Assay: immunoSEQ multiplex PCR; the TCRdb copy retains only in-frame clones and omits some. The profile shows 250,000 to 350,000 clones, roughly 87% of them singletons. The sample was peripheral blood. These receptors came from a woman aged 45-60 years who had recovered from COVID-19.

This clone occurred a few times. The chain employs TRBV14 and TRBJ1-2; 9 bases agree with TRBD1. The length of the CDR3 is 14 residues. V was clipped by 3 bases and J by 8 bases; unmatched bases: 7. The V gene's germline CDR1 is SGHDN and CDR2 FVKESK. The CDR3 region is CASSQGQGFGGYTF. In nucleotides, the CDR3 is TGTGCCAGCAGCCAGGGACAGGGCTTCGGCGGCTACACCTTC.

The CDR3 protein is CASSLFSVTGGNEQFF. The CDR3 region has the DNA TGTGCCAGCTCATTATTCTCCGTTACAGGGGGCAATGAGCAGTTCTTC. The chain links TRBV18 to TRBJ2-1; TRBD1 matches at 8 bases. V lost 5 bases and J lost 6; bases outside the gene matches: 12. This CDR3 is 16 amino acids long. The V gene's germline CDR1 is KGHSH and CDR2 LQKENI.

The chain uses TRBV6-5 and TRBJ1-1, with D perhaps TRBD1 (5 bases). Trimming pared 4 bases from V and 10 bases from J, leaving 13 bases between. The CDR3 totals 12 residues. The V gene's germline CDR1 is MNHEY and CDR2 SVGAGI. CDR3 residues: CASSFGGLGAFF. In DNA form, the CDR3 reads TGTGCCAGCAGTTTCGGGGGACTTGGAGCTTTCTTT.

CDR3 region: CASSQDRAYGYTF. In nucleotides, the CDR3 is TGTGCCAGCAGTCAGGACAGGGCCTATGGCTACACCTTC. The rearrangement joins TRBV12-3 or TRBV12-4 to TRBJ1-2; 8 nucleotides line up with TRBD1. The ends lost 5 bases at V and 4 bases at J; junction bases unmatched: 3. This CDR3 spans 13 amino acids.